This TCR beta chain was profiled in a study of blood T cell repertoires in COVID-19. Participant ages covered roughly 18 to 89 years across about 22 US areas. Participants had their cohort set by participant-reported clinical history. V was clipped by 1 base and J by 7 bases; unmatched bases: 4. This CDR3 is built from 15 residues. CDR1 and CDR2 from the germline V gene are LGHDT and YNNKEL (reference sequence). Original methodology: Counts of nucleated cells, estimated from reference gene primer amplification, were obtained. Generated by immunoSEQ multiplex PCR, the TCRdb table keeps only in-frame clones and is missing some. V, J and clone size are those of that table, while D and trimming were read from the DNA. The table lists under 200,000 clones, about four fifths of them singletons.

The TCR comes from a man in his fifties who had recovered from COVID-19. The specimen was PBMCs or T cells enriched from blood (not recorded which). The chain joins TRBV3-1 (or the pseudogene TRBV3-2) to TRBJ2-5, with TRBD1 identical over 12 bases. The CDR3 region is CASSQGGTGGGTQYF. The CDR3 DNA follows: TGTGCCAGCAGCCAAGGGGGGACAGGGGGCGGGACCCAGTACTTC.